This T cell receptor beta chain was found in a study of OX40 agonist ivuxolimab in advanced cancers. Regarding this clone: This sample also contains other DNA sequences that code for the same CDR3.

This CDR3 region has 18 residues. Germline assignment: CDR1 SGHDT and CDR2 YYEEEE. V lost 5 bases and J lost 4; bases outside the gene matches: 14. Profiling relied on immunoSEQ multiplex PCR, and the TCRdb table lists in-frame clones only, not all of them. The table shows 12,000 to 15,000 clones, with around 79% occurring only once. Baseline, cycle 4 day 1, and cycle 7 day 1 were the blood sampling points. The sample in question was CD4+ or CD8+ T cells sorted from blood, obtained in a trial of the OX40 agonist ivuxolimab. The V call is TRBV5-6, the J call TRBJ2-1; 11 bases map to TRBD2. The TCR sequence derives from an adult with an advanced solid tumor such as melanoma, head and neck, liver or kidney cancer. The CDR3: CASSSTLVGLAGYNEQFF. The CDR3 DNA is TGTGCCAGCAGTTCTACCCTCGTTGGACTAGCGGGTTACAATGAGCAGTTCTTC.